Each of the 19 T cell receptor beta chains below was sequenced from the same sample in a study of spatial heterogeneity in lung cancer. Documented time point: sample taken at primary tumor resection. Each CDR3 protein is one row after TCRdb ran MiXCR on the 5' RACE reads. Of 45,000 to 55,000 distinct CDR3 sequences in the sample, roughly 5% were seen once. Sequencing was performed on PBMCs, taken at surgery. These receptor sequences come from a male donor with early-stage non-small cell lung cancer.

This clonotype showed up many times. J is TRBJ2-7 and V is TRBV20-1; no definite D call. V was clipped by 1 base and J by 5 bases, with 12 bases between them. CDR3 length: 13 residues. Germline V gene data show CDR1 as DFQATT and CDR2 as SNEGSKA (reference sequence). Written as DNA, the CDR3 is TGCAGTGCTAGAGTGGGCAGCTGGGACGAGCAGTACTTC. Translating it yields CSARVGSWDEQYF.

This clonotype occurred many times. The V gene is TRBV19, the J gene TRBJ2-7; D is perhaps TRBD1 or TRBD2 (5 bases each). This CDR3 is built from 14 residues. Germline V gene lookup returns CDR1 LNHDA and CDR2 SQIVND (reference sequence). V shed 5 bases and J shed 6 bases, with 17 bases lying between them. In DNA form, the CDR3 reads TGTGCCAGTAGTGCCGGGACCAGAGCCACCGAGCAGTACTTC. Translated, it gives CASSAGTRATEQYF.

Many counts were recorded for this clonotype. The chain joins TRBV5-4 to TRBJ2-2, with 7 bases matching TRBD1. The CDR3 length is 15 residues. J gave up 4 bases and V 5 bases, and 8 bases lay outside the gene matches. CDR1 is SGHNT, CDR2 YYREEE, per germline (reference sequence). The CDR3 spells CASSLRQGFTGELFF. For the CDR3, the DNA is TGTGCCAGCAGTTTGAGACAGGGATTCACCGGGGAGCTGTTTTTT.

This clonotype is categorized as medium-sized. The rearrangement links TRBV29-1 to TRBJ1-1; D gene uncertain. CDR3 length: 13 residues. The V and J ends lost 5 bases and 0 bases respectively, with 10 bases between them. Per germline, CDR1 SQVTM and CDR2 ANQGSEA. The CDR3: CSVSPRMNTEAFF. The CDR3 DNA sequence: TGCAGCGTTAGTCCGCGGATGAACACTGAAGCTTTCTTT.

This clonotype was detected ten times or more. DNA of the CDR3: TGCAGTGCCGTTACCTCAGGGGGCGCCTATAATTCACCCCTCCACTTT. The encoded protein is CSAVTSGGAYNSPLHF. This chain uses TRBV20-1 with TRBJ1-6; TRBD1 agrees at 8 bases. Germline-derived CDR1 and CDR2 are DFQATT and SNEGSKA (reference sequence). The CDR3 runs 16 residues. V was pared by 6 bases and J by 2 bases, with 9 bases of the junction left unmatched.

There are many counts of this clonotype. This rearrangement joins TRBV28 to TRBJ1-2; 7 bases match TRBD1. The germline V gene has CDR1 MDHEN and CDR2 SYDVKM. The CDR3 runs 11 residues. Unmatched junction bases numbered 1, after V lost 5 bases and J lost 7 bases. For the CDR3, the DNA is TGTGCCAGCAGTACAGGGGTTGGCTACACCTTC. Protein product: CASSTGVGYTF.

The V call is TRBV20-1, the J call TRBJ1-2; 10 bases fit TRBD1. The germline gives CDR1 DFQATT, CDR2 SNEGSKA (reference sequence). The CDR3 has 16 residues. V lost 5 bases to trimming and J lost 1 base; unmatched junction nucleotides: 10. CDR3 DNA: TGCAGTGCTCTGCTGGGACAGGGGAGCCTTAACTATGGCTACACCTTC. It codes for CSALLGQGSLNYGYTF.

The chain employs TRBV29-1 and TRBJ2-5; D ambiguous. With 5 bases removed from V and 7 bases from J, the gap between germline ends came to 17 bases. CDR3 size: 13 residues. The germline CDR1 and CDR2 sequences are SQVTM and ANQGSEA. Here the CDR3 DNA reads TGCAGCGTTCCCACGACGTCACTGGCGACCCAGTACTTC. It codes for CSVPTTSLATQYF.

This clonotype qualifies as medium-sized. The chain links TRBV4-3 to TRBJ2-7, with D perhaps matching TRBD2 (7 bases). The germline V gene encodes CDR1 LGHNA and CDR2 YSLEER. V lost 3 bases and J 0 bases, leaving 21 bases between the germline ends. The CDR3 totals 18 residues. The CDR3 nucleotides are TGCGCCAGCAGCCAGGACCTTTTCGAGGGGGGGAGCTCCTACGAGCAGTACTTC. Translated: CASSQDLFEGGSSYEQYF.

This chain links TRBV29-1 with TRBJ1-1; tentatively, D is TRBD1 (5 bases). The CDR3 has 14 amino acids. CDR1 and CDR2 from the germline V gene are SQVTM and ANQGSEA. Trimming took off 2 bases at V and 5 bases at J, with 15 bases between the two ends. The CDR3: CSVEIRRALTEAFF. The CDR3 nucleotides read TGCAGCGTTGAAATCCGCAGGGCTTTAACTGAAGCTTTCTTT.

By sample fraction, this clonotype is medium-sized. The chain recombines TRBV2 with TRBJ2-5; the match to TRBD2 covers 7 bases. The germline V gene has CDR1 SNHLY and CDR2 FYNNEI. The CDR3 extends over 14 amino acids. After removal of 3 bases from V and 5 bases from J, the junction contained 6 bases not matched to a gene. The CDR3, as DNA: TGTGCCAGCAGTGACTGGGCTAGCGGCGAGACCCAGTACTTC. Its protein is CASSDWASGETQYF.

In its sample, this clonotype was seen many times. The chain is built from TRBV6-1 and TRBJ2-5, with D perhaps TRBD2 (5 bases). CDR1 and CDR2 (germline): MNHNS, SASEGT. This CDR3 comprises 11 residues. Trimming removed 8 bases at V and 5 bases at J, with 9 bases between. The CDR3 nucleotides are TGTGCCAGCCACAGAGGGGAGACCCAGTACTTC. Residues: CASHRGETQYF.

This clonotype was observed many times. This chain joins TRBV28 and TRBJ2-5; D not certain. The CDR3 is 14 residues long. V lost 4 bases and J lost 5, with 14 bases in between. Germline V gene sequence: CDR1 MDHEN, CDR2 SYDVKM. The CDR3 region is CASSYSALSETQYF. For the CDR3, the DNA is TGTGCCAGCAGTTACTCTGCCCTTAGCGAGACCCAGTACTTC. Filled out from reference TRBV28 and TRBJ2-5, the complete variable domain reads DVKVTQSSRYLVKRTGEKVFLECVQDMDHENMFWYRQDPGLGLRLIYFSYDVKMKEKGDIPEGYSVSREKKERFSLILESASTNQTSMYLCASSYSALSETQYFGPGTRLLVL.

This clonotype was picked up many times. The rearrangement joins TRBV5-6 to TRBJ2-3; D uncertain. Between the trimmed V and J ends, which lost 0 bases and 2 bases, there was a span of 7 bases. Germline V gives CDR1 SGHDT, CDR2 YYEEEE. This CDR3 has 14 amino acids. The CDR3 DNA is TGTGCCAGCAGCTTGGGACCGAACACAGATACGCAGTATTTT. Amino acid sequence: CASSLGPNTDTQYF.

This clonotype was picked up many times. This chain links TRBV7-8 with TRBJ2-6; possible D gene TRBD2, 6 bases. There are 16 residues in the CDR3. Trimming shortened V by 0 bases and J by 2 bases, and 8 bases separated the two germline ends. Germline-derived CDR1 and CDR2 are SGHVS and FQNEAQ. The CDR3 nucleotides are TGTGCCAGCAGCTTAGCGGAGGGGACTGGGGCCAACGTCCTGACTTTC. It encodes CASSLAEGTGANVLTF.

This clonotype was found a few times. The gene calls are TRBV5-1 and TRBJ2-7; TRBD2 agrees at 11 bases. Germline assignment: CDR1 SGHRS and CDR2 YFSETQ. This CDR3 region has 16 residues. V lost 4 bases and J lost 3; bases outside the gene matches: 9. In DNA form, the CDR3 reads TGCGCCAGCAGCGCTTCGACTAGCGGGACCTACTACGAGCAGTACTTC. It translates to CASSASTSGTYYEQYF.

The V call is TRBV15, the J call TRBJ2-1, with TRBD1 matching over 11 bases. The CDR3 has 14 amino acids. Germline V gene data show CDR1 as LNHNV and CDR2 as YYDKDF (reference sequence). After removal of 5 bases from V and 8 bases from J, the junction contained 5 bases not matched to a gene. The CDR3 loop is CATSGDRGKDEQFF. The CDR3 region has the DNA TGTGCCACCAGCGGGGACAGGGGGAAGGATGAGCAGTTCTTC.

In its sample, this clonotype was seen many times. This chain connects TRBV29-1 to TRBJ2-3; 11 bases are shared with TRBD2. With V trimmed by 4 bases and J by 1 base, 7 bases remained unmatched. Germline lookup yields CDR1 SQVTM and CDR2 ANQGSEA. This CDR3 is 16 amino acids long. Written as DNA, the CDR3 is TGCAGCGTTGTCGGGACTAGCGGTCGCCGCACAGATACGCAGTATTTT. This codes for CSVVGTSGRRTDTQYF.

In this sample, this clonotype turned up many times. The chain couples TRBV19 to TRBJ2-2; D possibly corresponds to TRBD1 (6 bases). Germline-derived CDR1 and CDR2 are LNHDA and SQIVND (reference sequence). The CDR3 length is 15 residues. V was shortened by 4 bases and J by 9 bases, with 18 bases between the two germline ends. In DNA form, the CDR3 reads TGTGCCAGTAGTAGGAGCCCCGGGACATTTAGGGAGCTGTTTTTT. Its translation: CASSRSPGTFRELFF.